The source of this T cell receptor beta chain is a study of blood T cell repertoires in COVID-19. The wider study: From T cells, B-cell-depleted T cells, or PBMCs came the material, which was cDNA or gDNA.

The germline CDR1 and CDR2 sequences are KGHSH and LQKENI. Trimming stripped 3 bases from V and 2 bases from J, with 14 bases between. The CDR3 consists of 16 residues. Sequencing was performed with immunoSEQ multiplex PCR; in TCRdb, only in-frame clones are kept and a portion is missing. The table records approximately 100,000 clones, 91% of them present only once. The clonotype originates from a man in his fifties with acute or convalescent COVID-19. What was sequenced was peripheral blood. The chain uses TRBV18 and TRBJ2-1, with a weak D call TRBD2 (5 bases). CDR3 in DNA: TGTGCCAGCTCACCCCCAACTAGGATTACCTACAATGAGCAGTTCTTC. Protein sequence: CASSPPTRITYNEQFF.